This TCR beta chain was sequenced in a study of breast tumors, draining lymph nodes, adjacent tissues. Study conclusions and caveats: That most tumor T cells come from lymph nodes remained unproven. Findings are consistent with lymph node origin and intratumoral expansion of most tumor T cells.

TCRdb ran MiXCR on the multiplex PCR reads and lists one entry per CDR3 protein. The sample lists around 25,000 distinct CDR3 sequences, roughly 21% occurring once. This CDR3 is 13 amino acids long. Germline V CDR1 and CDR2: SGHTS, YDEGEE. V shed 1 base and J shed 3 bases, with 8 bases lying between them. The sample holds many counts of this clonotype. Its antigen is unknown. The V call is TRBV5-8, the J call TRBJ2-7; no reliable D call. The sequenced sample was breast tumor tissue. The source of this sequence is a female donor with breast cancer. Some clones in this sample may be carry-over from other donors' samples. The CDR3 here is CASSLLPFYEQYF. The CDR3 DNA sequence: TGTGCCAGCAGCTTGTTACCCTTCTACGAGCAGTACTTC.